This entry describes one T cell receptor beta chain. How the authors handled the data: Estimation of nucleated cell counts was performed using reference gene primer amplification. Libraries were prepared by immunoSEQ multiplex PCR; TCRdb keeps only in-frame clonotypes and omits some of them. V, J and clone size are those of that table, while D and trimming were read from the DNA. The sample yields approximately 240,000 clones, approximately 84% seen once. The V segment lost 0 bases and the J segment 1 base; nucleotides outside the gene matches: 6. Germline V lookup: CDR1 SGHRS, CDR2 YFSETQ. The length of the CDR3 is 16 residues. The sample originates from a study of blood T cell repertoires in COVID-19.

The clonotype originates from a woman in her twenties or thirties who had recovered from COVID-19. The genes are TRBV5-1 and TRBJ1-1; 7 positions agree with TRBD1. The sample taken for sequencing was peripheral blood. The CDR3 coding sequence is TGCGCCAGCAGCTTGGGAGGGGGCGCTGGGAACACTGAAGCTTTCTTT. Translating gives CASSLGGGAGNTEAFF.